These 29 T cell receptor beta chains share one sample of origin, sequenced in a study of cytomegalovirus exposure and HLA in healthy donors. The PCR used 60 Vbeta and 13 Jbeta primers. The table came from immunoSEQ multiplex PCR; TCRdb's copy has only in-frame clones and leaves some out. The profile shows approximately 160,000 clones, roughly 84% of them singletons. Sample: PBMCs. These receptors were obtained from a male donor in good health and CMV-seronegative.

This chain uses TRBV19 with TRBJ2-7; 7 bases fit TRBD1. Germline CDR1 and CDR2: LNHDA and SQIVND (reference sequence). Germline trimming cut 1 base from V and 0 bases from J; bases unmatched to any gene: 3. The CDR3 spans 15 residues. CDR3 sequence (DNA): TGTGCCAGTAGTATAGTGTCAGGGGGCTCCTACGAGCAGTACTTC. Encoded protein: CASSIVSGGSYEQYF.

This chain connects TRBV2 to TRBJ1-6; 9 bases match TRBD1. The length of the CDR3 is 17 residues. V was pared by 6 bases and J by 6 bases, with 12 bases of the junction left unmatched. CDR1 and CDR2 (germline): SNHLY, FYNNEI. For the CDR3, the DNA is TGTGCCAGCAGAAGGCCCCGGGACAGGGTCTTTAATTCACCCCTCCACTTT. This encodes CASRRPRDRVFNSPLHF. Using reference TRBV2 and TRBJ1-6 for the parts outside the CDR3, the full variable domain is EPEVTQTPSHQVTQMGQEVILRCVPISNHLYFYWYRQILGQKVEFLVSFYNNEISEKSEIFDDQFSVERPDGSNFTLKIRSTKLEDSAMYFCASRRPRDRVFNSPLHFGNGTRLTVT.

The genes are TRBV19 and TRBJ2-6; TRBD1 might be the D (5 bases). Trimming removed 0 bases at V and 2 bases at J, with 17 bases between. The V gene's germline CDR1 is LNHDA and CDR2 SQIVND (reference sequence). The CDR3 runs to 19 residues. This CDR3 reads CASSIDLGARSAGANVLTF. The CDR3 DNA reads as TGTGCCAGTAGTATAGATCTTGGGGCTAGGAGCGCTGGGGCCAACGTCCTGACTTTC.

The J gene is TRBJ2-7, the V gene TRBV4-1; 7 bases agree with TRBD1. Unmatched junction bases numbered 6, after V lost 0 bases and J lost 4 bases. The CDR3 length is 15 residues. The germline gives CDR1 MGHRA, CDR2 YSYEKL. The CDR3 is CASSQDQGQLYEQYF. The CDR3 DNA reads as TGCGCCAGCAGCCAAGATCAGGGACAGCTATACGAGCAGTACTTC.

V and J are TRBV14 and TRBJ2-1; 7 bases fit TRBD1. J was trimmed by 2 bases and V by 1 base; bases with no gene match: 11. CDR1 and CDR2 from the germline V gene are SGHDN and FVKESK. CDR3 length: 18 residues. In DNA, the CDR3 is TGTGCCAGCAGCCAAGCTAGGACAGGAGAGCGACCCTACAATGAGCAGTTCTTC. This codes for CASSQARTGERPYNEQFF.

The chain is built from TRBV27 and TRBJ1-1; possible D gene TRBD1, 5 bases. This CDR3 has 14 residues. CDR1 and CDR2 (germline): MNHEY, SMNVEV (reference sequence). V lost 2 bases and J lost 5, with 12 bases in between. CDR3 sequence (DNA): TGTGCCAGCAGTTTAAACGCCAGGGTTACTGAAGCTTTCTTT. Translated, it gives CASSLNARVTEAFF.

The gene calls are TRBV7-6 and TRBJ1-4; a possible D gene is TRBD1 (6 bases). V was cut by 0 bases and J by 0 bases, with 20 bases left in between. CDR3 length equals 20 residues. Germline loops: CDR1 SGHVS, CDR2 FNYEAQ. This CDR3 reads CASSLALGDTGTATNEKLFF. The CDR3, as DNA: TGTGCCAGCAGCTTAGCGCTTGGTGACACAGGGACCGCAACTAATGAAAAACTGTTTTTT.

The chain has TRBV19 and TRBJ2-3; 7 nucleotides align to TRBD1. V dropped 4 bases and J dropped 8; count of bases not matched to a gene: 21. The CDR3 has 18 amino acids. The germline V gene has CDR1 LNHDA and CDR2 SQIVND (reference sequence). The CDR3 bases are TGTGCCAGTAGTAACCGGGACAGTAAAAACACGGGGAGATCTACGCAGTATTTT. This sequence encodes CASSNRDSKNTGRSTQYF.

The V gene is TRBV6-5, the J gene TRBJ1-3; D gene ambiguous. Trimming pared 0 bases from V and 3 bases from J, leaving 12 bases between. CDR1 is MNHEY, CDR2 SVGAGI, per germline. This CDR3 is 16 amino acids long. CDR3 protein: CASSYSSPEHGNTIYF. Written as DNA, the CDR3 is TGTGCCAGCAGTTACTCGAGCCCCGAGCATGGAAACACCATATATTTT.

The chain has TRBV10-3 and TRBJ2-7; D possibly corresponds to TRBD1 (5 bases). Germline lookup yields CDR1 ENHRY and CDR2 SYGVKD. The CDR3 length is 12 residues. V lost 4 bases, J lost 1 base, and 5 bases lay in between. CDR3 DNA sequence: TGTGCCATCAGTGGACAGTCCTACGAGCAGTACTTC. It specifies CAISGQSYEQYF.

V is TRBV9 and J is TRBJ2-1; 10 bases agree with TRBD1. From germline, CDR1 is SGDLS and CDR2 YYNGEE. The junction had 5 bases not matched to a gene; V was cut back by 3 bases and J by 8 bases. The CDR3 sequence is 14 residues long. CDR3 nucleotide sequence: TGTGCCAGCAGCGCGGGACAGGGGATGGATGAGCAGTTCTTC. Encoded protein: CASSAGQGMDEQFF.

The V gene is TRBV5-1, the J gene TRBJ1-6; D perhaps matches TRBD1 (6 bases). CDR3 size: 15 residues. The V end was cut by 2 bases, the J end by 10 bases, with 16 bases between. Germline V lookup: CDR1 SGHRS, CDR2 YFSETQ. The CDR3 region is CASSFAGVVYSPLHF. Written as DNA, the CDR3 is TGCGCCAGCAGCTTCGCAGGGGTGGTTTACTCACCCCTCCACTTT.

To note about this clone: Sequence at one end of the junction differs from germline and may be a read error. Written as DNA, the CDR3 is TGTTCCAGCAGCCCCCCCGGGACAGGGGGTAGCAATGAGCAGTTCTTC. Residues: CSSSPPGTGGSNEQFF. The V and J genes are TRBV7-9 and TRBJ2-1, with TRBD1 matching over 11 bases. The CDR3 totals 16 residues. Per the germline V gene, CDR1 is SEHNR and CDR2 is FQNEAQ (reference sequence).

The CDR3 nucleotides read TGTGCCAGCAGTCCTCGGTTGGTCAACACCGGGGAGCTGTTTTTT. Protein product: CASSPRLVNTGELFF. The chain couples TRBV27 to TRBJ2-2, with no clear D. CDR1 and CDR2 (germline): MNHEY, SMNVEV (reference sequence). V lost 5 bases and J 2 bases, leaving 12 bases between the germline ends. CDR3 size: 15 residues.

The chain couples TRBV9 to TRBJ2-1, with TRBD2 matching 8 bases. Germline V gives CDR1 SGDLS, CDR2 YYNGEE. The length of the CDR3 is 15 residues. Trimming took 4 bases from V and 7 from J; bases not matched to a gene: 10. CDR3 in amino acids: CASSYSGTSKNEQFF. The CDR3, as DNA: TGTGCCAGCAGCTACTCCGGGACTAGTAAAAATGAGCAGTTCTTC.

A word on this clone: The junction shows a germline mismatch at one end, possibly a read error. The genes are TRBV7-9 and TRBJ2-7; 14 positions agree with TRBD2. Germline CDR1 and CDR2: SEHNR and FQNEAQ (reference sequence). CDR3 length: 18 residues. The CDR3 DNA is TGTTCCAGCAGCTCGAAGGGACTAGCGGGAGATCAGTCCTACGAGCAGTACTTC. Its protein product is CSSSSKGLAGDQSYEQYF.

The rearrangement joins TRBV19 to TRBJ2-7; weak D call: TRBD2 (5 bases). Trimming removed 11 bases from V and 2 bases from J, with 7 bases in between. The CDR3 runs 10 residues. The V gene's germline CDR1 is LNHDA and CDR2 SQIVND (reference sequence). The CDR3 nucleotides read TGTGCCGCCGGGACCTACGAGCAGTACTTC. Translating gives CAAGTYEQYF.

The chain couples TRBV5-1 to TRBJ2-3; 12 bases align to TRBD1. V shed 9 bases, J shed 1 base, and the junction held 9 bases outside the gene matches. The CDR3 has 16 residues. Germline-derived CDR1 and CDR2 are SGHRS and YFSETQ. The CDR3 region has the DNA TGCGCCAACAGTTCCGGGACAGGGGGCGGCACAGATACGCAGTATTTT. Translated, it gives CANSSGTGGGTDTQYF.

CDR3 sequence: CAIQAPGGGSPLHF. The DNA for the CDR3 is TGTGCCATCCAGGCCCCGGGGGGGGGATCACCCCTCCACTTT. This rearrangement joins TRBV10-3 to TRBJ1-6, with a possible D match to TRBD1 (5 bases). CDR1 ENHRY and CDR2 SYGVKD come from the germline V gene. The CDR3 consists of 14 residues. Trimming pared 8 bases from V and 10 bases from J, leaving 18 bases between.

V is TRBV12-5 and J is TRBJ2-6, with D possibly matching TRBD1 (5 bases). CDR1 LGHNT and CDR2 FRNRAP come from the germline V gene. The CDR3 contains 15 residues. V was shortened by 6 bases and J by 1 base, with 10 bases between the two germline ends. The CDR3 nucleotides read TGTGCTAGTGGCCCCAGGGTATCTGGGGCCAACGTCCTGACTTTC. Translated, it gives CASGPRVSGANVLTF.

This clone was seen just once. The CDR3 here is CAESGGSGNTIYF. In DNA, the CDR3 is TGTGCCGAATCAGGGGGCTCTGGAAACACCATATATTTT. The chain carries TRBV28 and TRBJ1-3; 7 bases fit TRBD1. V shed 11 bases, J shed 0 bases, and the junction held 4 bases outside the gene matches. Looked up from germline, CDR1 is MDHEN and CDR2 is SYDVKM. CDR3 length: 13 residues.

V and J are TRBV2 and TRBJ1-2; 9 nucleotides align to TRBD1. The germline V gene encodes CDR1 SNHLY and CDR2 FYNNEI. This CDR3 is 14 amino acids long. Losses at the gene ends were 7 bases for V and 7 bases for J; bases not matched to a gene: 10. Here the CDR3 DNA reads TGTGCCAGCAATCGCCGGGACAGGGTTGTTGGCTACACCTTC. As protein: CASNRRDRVVGYTF.

This clone was detected only a few times. The chain combines TRBV15 with TRBJ1-4; D remains unclear. The V and J ends lost 0 bases and 0 bases respectively, with 8 bases between them. CDR3 length: 16 amino acids. Germline V gene sequence: CDR1 LNHNV, CDR2 YYDKDF (reference sequence). The CDR3 loop is CATSRDPRSTNEKLFF. The CDR3 DNA follows: TGTGCCACCAGCAGAGATCCCAGGTCAACTAATGAAAAACTGTTTTTT.

The chain is built from TRBV10-2 and TRBJ2-1, with 12 bases identical to TRBD2. This CDR3 has 15 amino acids. CDR1 and CDR2 (germline): WSHSY, SAAADI. V lost 6 bases and J lost 4; bases outside the gene matches: 4. The CDR3 DNA reads as TGCGCCAGCAGGCCCACTAGCGGGGGGTACAATGAGCAGTTCTTC. Protein product: CASRPTSGGYNEQFF.

This clone was detected a few times. The V and J genes are TRBV7-8 and TRBJ1-2, with 7 bases fitting TRBD1. Germline CDR1 is SGHVS and CDR2 is FQNEAQ. The CDR3 sequence is 14 residues long. The J segment lost 5 bases and the V segment lost 5 bases, leaving 8 bases of the junction unmatched. The CDR3 DNA follows: TGTGCCAGCAGCCCCTCAGACAGGGAGTATGGCTACACCTTC. Its translation is CASSPSDREYGYTF.

CDR3 in DNA: TGTGCCAGCAGTGCCGACAGCTCTGGGGCCAACGTCCTGACTTTC. This codes for CASSADSSGANVLTF. The chain uses TRBV6-4 and TRBJ2-6; a weak D match, TRBD1 (5 bases). The ends were cut back, 4 bases at V and 0 bases at J, with 7 bases in the middle. Looked up from germline, CDR1 is MRHNA and CDR2 is SNTAGT. The CDR3 contains 15 residues.

The gene calls are TRBV2 and TRBJ1-1; D possibly corresponds to TRBD1 (6 bases). Trimming left V 6 bases short and J 4 bases short, with 15 bases between. Germline V gives CDR1 SNHLY, CDR2 FYNNEI. The CDR3 covers 14 residues. CDR3 loop: CASRQGQGRTEAFF. Written as DNA, the CDR3 is TGTGCCAGCAGACAGGGTCAGGGACGCACTGAAGCTTTCTTT.

The rearrangement links TRBV4-2 to TRBJ2-7; D may be TRBD2 (5 bases). The V and J ends lost 1 base and 0 bases respectively, with 19 bases between them. Germline CDR1 LGHNA, CDR2 YNFKEQ. The CDR3 covers 18 residues. DNA for the CDR3: TGTGCCAGCAGCCAAGTCCGCAACGGGGTCTTTAGCTCCTACGAGCAGTACTTC. It is translated as CASSQVRNGVFSSYEQYF.

The genes are TRBV4-1 and TRBJ2-1; no clear D gene. CDR3 length: 16 residues. Germline V CDR1 and CDR2: MGHRA, YSYEKL. V lost 7 bases, J lost 9 bases, and 25 bases lay in between. CDR3 amino acids: CASTNLLSKRIGEQFF. DNA for the CDR3: TGCGCCAGCACCAACCTCTTGAGTAAAAGAATTGGTGAGCAGTTCTTC.